This TCR beta chain derives from a study of blood T cell repertoires in COVID-19. Background on the study: Nucleic acid was either cDNA or gDNA, and it came from T cells, B-cell-depleted T cells, or PBMCs.

Trimming removed 4 bases from V and 2 bases from J, with 14 bases in between. The germline V gene encodes CDR1 SQVTM and CDR2 ANQGSEA. The CDR3 runs to 14 residues. Measured with immunoSEQ multiplex PCR; TCRdb has only the in-frame clones, and not every one. Counted here are approximately 260,000 clones, approximately 83% occurring once; the ten biggest clones make up around 3.6%. This TCR was sampled from a man aged 50-59 years who had recovered from COVID-19. Input material: PBMCs or T cells enriched from blood (not recorded which). This chain connects TRBV29-1 to TRBJ1-2; TRBD1 is a possible D gene (6 bases). The CDR3 DNA reads TGCAGCGTTGGTAGCCAGGGGTGGAACTATGGCTACACCTTC. Its protein is CSVGSQGWNYGYTF.